These 4 T cell receptor beta chains were all obtained from the same sample, sequenced in a study of blood T cells in healthy people across ages. PCR was performed a second time for roughly 7 to 12 cycles using a sample-barcoded 5' primer and a J-beta primer mix. TCRdb re-derived calls from the 5' RACE reads in MiXCR, one entry per CDR3 protein. This sample yields under 2,000,000 distinct CDR3 sequences, of which just under 50% are seen a single time; roughly 2% belongs to the top ten. The sequenced material came from blood. These receptor sequences come from a woman between 35 and 50 years old in good health.

This clonotype was observed once. A junction boundary mismatches the germline segment, possibly from a read error. This rearrangement joins TRBV3-1 to TRBJ2-5; D tentatively reads TRBD1 or TRBD2 (6 bases each). This CDR3 contains 13 residues. CDR1 is LGHDT and CDR2 is YNNKEL in the germline V gene (reference sequence). This CDR3 is CARSNGGQETPYF. CDR3 nucleotide sequence: TGTGCCAGGAGTAACGGGGGACAAGAGACCCCGTACTTC.

Only a few counts were recorded for this clonotype. The DNA of the CDR3 is TGTGCCAGCAGCCCCAGCAGCCTAGCGGGCCCCGGAGATACGCAGTATTTT. Translated, it gives CASSPSSLAGPGDTQYF. This chain uses TRBV28 with TRBJ2-3, with 8 bases aligning to TRBD2. Germline CDR1 is MDHEN and CDR2 is SYDVKM. J was trimmed by 5 bases and V by 6 bases; bases with no gene match: 16. The CDR3 has 17 residues.

The chain employs TRBV18 and TRBJ2-3, with TRBD2 matching over 9 bases. The CDR3 extends over 19 amino acids. V trimming: 0 bases; J trimming: 1 base; junction bases outside the gene matches: 11. CDR1 is KGHSH, CDR2 LQKENI, per germline. CDR3 sequence reads: CASSPPFPSGESGTDTQYF. The CDR3 DNA reads TGTGCCAGCTCACCACCTTTCCCTAGCGGGGAGTCAGGCACAGATACGCAGTATTTT.

This chain connects TRBV4-3 to TRBJ2-1, with 13 positions matching TRBD2. V lost 0 bases, J lost 7 bases, and 12 bases stayed unmatched. The CDR3 has 19 amino acids. Germline loops: CDR1 LGHNA, CDR2 YSLEER. The CDR3 sequence is CASSQDPPPTSGGHNEQFF. For the CDR3, the DNA is TGCGCCAGCAGCCAAGATCCCCCCCCGACTAGCGGGGGGCATAATGAGCAGTTCTTC.